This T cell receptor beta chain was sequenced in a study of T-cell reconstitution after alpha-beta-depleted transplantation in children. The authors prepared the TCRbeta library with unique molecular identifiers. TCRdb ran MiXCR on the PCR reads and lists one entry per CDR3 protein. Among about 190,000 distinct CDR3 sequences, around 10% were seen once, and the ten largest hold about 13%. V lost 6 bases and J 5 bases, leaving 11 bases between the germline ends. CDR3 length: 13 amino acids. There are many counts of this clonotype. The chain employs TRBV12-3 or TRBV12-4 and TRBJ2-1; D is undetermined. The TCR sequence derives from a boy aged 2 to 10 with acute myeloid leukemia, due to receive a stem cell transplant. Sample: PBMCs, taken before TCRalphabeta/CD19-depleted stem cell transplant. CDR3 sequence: CASRPDGHNEQFF. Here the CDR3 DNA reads TGTGCCAGCAGACCGGACGGTCACAATGAGCAGTTCTTC.